The T cell receptor beta chain under discussion was sequenced for a study of T cell responses to AZD1222 COVID-19 vaccine. The repertoire was sequenced with immunoSEQ multiplex PCR; TCRdb's copy has only in-frame clones and lacks some. The table lists about 42,000 clones, more than 70% of them singletons. In this sample, this clone turned up once. The CDR3 loop spans 15 amino acids. Trimming removed 7 bases from V and 1 base from J; junction bases left unmatched: 4. Looked up from germline, CDR1 is SNHLY and CDR2 is FYNNEI. The starting material was peripheral blood, obtained 28 days after the second AZD1222 dose. The chain links TRBV2 to TRBJ2-3, with 11 bases matching TRBD2. The TCR was taken from an adult who received the AZD1222 COVID-19 vaccine. The CDR3 here is CASTGLAARTDTQYF. CDR3 DNA: TGTGCCAGCACGGGACTAGCGGCCCGCACAGATACGCAGTATTTT. Using reference TRBV2 and TRBJ2-3 for the parts outside the CDR3, the full variable domain is EPEVTQTPSHQVTQMGQEVILRCVPISNHLYFYWYRQILGQKVEFLVSFYNNEISEKSEIFDDQFSVERPDGSNFTLKIRSTKLEDSAMYFCASTGLAARTDTQYFGPGTRLTVL.